The 17 T cell receptor beta chains below all came from one sample that was sequenced in a study of cytomegalovirus exposure and HLA in healthy donors (dated by TCRdb to about 2017). Library construction relied on the immunoSEQ multiplex PCR assay. For the multiplex PCR, a mixture combining 60 forward primers for TCR Vbeta segments and 13 reverse primers for TCR Jbeta segments was used. This is the immuneACCESS table as TCRdb keeps it, with only in-frame sequences that have V and J called. A part of the clones is gone; compared with another copy, unresolved V genes explain less than half, and the rest is unexplained. In this sample the table shows roughly 110,000 clones, roughly 70% of which occur a single time. The ten largest clones add up to around 2.7% of the sample. Sequenced material: PBMCs. Source of these receptors: a male donor in good health and CMV-seropositive.

The gene calls are TRBV6-6 and TRBJ1-5; D not certain. The germline V gene encodes CDR1 MNHNY and CDR2 SVGAGI (reference sequence). V dropped 6 bases and J dropped 4 bases, with 19 bases sitting between them. The CDR3 has 16 residues. CDR3 region: CASRADLGLPNQPQHF. Written as DNA, the CDR3 is TGTGCCAGCAGGGCCGACCTCGGACTTCCGAATCAGCCCCAGCATTTT.

This sequence joins TRBV28 and TRBJ2-7, with D perhaps matching TRBD2 (5 bases). The V end lost 5 bases, the J end lost 7 bases, and 21 bases lay between the germline ends. The CDR3 consists of 15 residues. Per germline, CDR1 MDHEN and CDR2 SYDVKM. CDR3 sequence: CASSPRLAFPGEQYF. The CDR3 nucleotides are TGTGCCAGCAGTCCGCGTCTGGCCTTCCCGGGAGAGCAGTACTTC.

This clone was seen only a few times. The CDR3 region has the DNA TGTGCCAGCACTAATTGGGGCAGGGGCTTTGGGGATACGCAGTATTTT. Translating gives CASTNWGRGFGDTQYF. The chain uses TRBV7-2 and TRBJ2-3; maybe TRBD1 (6 bases). CDR3 size: 16 residues. V lost 7 bases to trimming and J lost 6 bases, with 23 bases between them. Germline-derived CDR1 and CDR2 are SGHTA and FQGNSA.

The chain couples TRBV10-3 to TRBJ2-3; 10 bases align to TRBD2. The CDR3 spans 16 residues. Germline loops: CDR1 ENHRY, CDR2 SYGVKD. Trimming removed 6 bases from V and 5 bases from J; junction bases left unmatched: 11. The CDR3 region is CAIRPFSGRAVDTQYF. CDR3 nucleotide sequence: TGTGCCATCAGGCCCTTCAGCGGGAGGGCCGTAGATACGCAGTATTTT.

This clone came up once. The rearrangement uses TRBV7-2 and TRBJ2-1, with 8 bases lining up with TRBD2. The CDR3 is 14 amino acids. J gave up 4 bases and V 5 bases, and 4 bases lay outside the gene matches. Germline-derived CDR1 and CDR2 are SGHTA and FQGNSA. CDR3 sequence reads: CASSVTSGYNEQFF. The CDR3 nucleotides read TGTGCCAGCAGCGTTACTAGCGGTTACAATGAGCAGTTCTTC.

This rearrangement joins TRBV7-7 to TRBJ2-3; perhaps TRBD2 as D (6 bases). The ends were cut back, 8 bases at V and 6 bases at J, with 15 bases in the middle. The CDR3 sequence is 13 residues long. From germline, CDR1 is SSHAT and CDR2 FNYEAQ (reference sequence). Written as DNA, the CDR3 is TGTGCCAGCGGGAGGTCCAATCTGGATACGCAGTATTTT. As protein: CASGRSNLDTQYF.

This clone was observed once. This rearrangement joins TRBV10-3 to TRBJ1-1, with TRBD1 as a possible D gene (5 bases). Trimming left V 6 bases short and J 4 bases short, with 12 bases between. CDR1 and CDR2 (germline): ENHRY, SYGVKD. The CDR3 covers 13 residues. CDR3 sequence (DNA): TGTGCCATCAGGCCCCAGGGAGGCACTGAAGCTTTCTTT. It is translated as CAIRPQGGTEAFF.

The chain carries TRBV7-2 and TRBJ2-7; 8 bases fit TRBD2. Germline-derived CDR1 and CDR2 are SGHTA and FQGNSA. The V gene end was trimmed by 1 base and the J gene end by 2 bases; junction bases not matched to a gene: 7. The CDR3 sequence is 16 residues long. The CDR3 sequence is CASSLGRSGTAYEQYF. The CDR3, as DNA: TGTGCCAGCAGCTTAGGCCGTAGCGGGACCGCCTACGAGCAGTACTTC.

V and J are TRBV9 and TRBJ2-1, with 10 bases fitting TRBD2. Germline V gene data show CDR1 as SGDLS and CDR2 as YYNGEE. The J segment lost 9 bases and the V segment lost 2 bases, leaving 8 bases of the junction unmatched. The CDR3 runs to 15 residues. This chain's CDR3 is CASSVAGTSVIEQFF. The CDR3 nucleotides are TGTGCCAGCAGCGTTGCCGGGACTAGCGTCATTGAGCAGTTCTTC.

V gene TRBV28 combines with J gene TRBJ1-6, with 8 bases identical to TRBD1. This CDR3 has 16 residues. The germline V gene encodes CDR1 MDHEN and CDR2 SYDVKM. With 7 bases clipped from V and 6 bases from J, the junction kept 11 bases outside the gene matches. CDR3 sequence: CASTPEGQEPNSPLHF. The DNA for the CDR3 is TGTGCCAGCACCCCGGAGGGACAGGAACCTAATTCACCCCTCCACTTT.

The chain couples TRBV28 to TRBJ2-7, with TRBD1 matching 9 bases. The CDR3 runs to 15 residues. J lost 5 bases, V lost 3 bases, and 8 bases had no gene match. From germline, CDR1 is MDHEN and CDR2 SYDVKM. CDR3 in DNA: TGTGCCAGCAGTTTTCCGGGACAGGGAGGCCACGAGCAGTACTTC. Amino acids: CASSFPGQGGHEQYF.

This chain connects TRBV29-1 to TRBJ1-6; 10 positions match TRBD1. Germline V gene sequence: CDR1 SQVTM, CDR2 ANQGSEA. The trim removed 4 bases at V and 7 bases at J, leaving 1 base unmatched. The CDR3 covers 13 residues. The CDR3 DNA follows: TGCAGCGTTGGGACAGGGGGGAATTCACCCCTCCACTTT. This encodes CSVGTGGNSPLHF.

J is TRBJ2-5 and V is TRBV5-1; TRBD2 might be the D (6 bases). V lost 0 bases, J lost 0 bases, and 12 bases lay in between. Germline CDR1 and CDR2: SGHRS and YFSETQ. This CDR3 has 16 amino acids. Written as DNA, the CDR3 is TGCGCCAGCAGCTTGGAGGTTCTAGCGTACCAAGAGACCCAGTACTTC. Translation: CASSLEVLAYQETQYF. The full variable domain, with the rest looked up from reference TRBV5-1 and TRBJ2-5, is KAGVTQTPRYLIKTRGQQVTLSCSPISGHRSVSWYQQTPGQGLQFLFEYFSETQRNKGNFPGRFSGRQFSNSRSEMNVSTLELGDSALYLCASSLEVLAYQETQYFGPGTRLLVL.

This chain links TRBV28 with TRBJ2-1; 10 bases match TRBD1. CDR3 length: 16 residues. Germline V CDR1 and CDR2: MDHEN, SYDVKM. V trimming: 3 bases; J trimming: 6 bases; junction bases outside the gene matches: 8. CDR3 sequence (DNA): TGTGCCAGCAGTTTCGACAGGGGGCGAGGGTTCAATGAGCAGTTCTTC. The encoded protein is CASSFDRGRGFNEQFF.

The CDR3 loop reads CASSFLAGELSFNEQFF. In DNA form, the CDR3 reads TGTGCCAGCAGTTTTTTAGCGGGAGAGCTGTCTTTCAATGAGCAGTTCTTC. The rearrangement uses TRBV28 and TRBJ2-1; 9 nucleotides align to TRBD2. CDR1 and CDR2 (germline): MDHEN, SYDVKM. The CDR3 sequence is 17 residues long. Trimming at V came to 3 bases and at J to 6 bases, leaving 12 bases not matched to a gene.

This clone was counted between two and nine times. The CDR3, as DNA: TGCAGCGCTAAAGGACAGGCTGAAGCTTTCTTT. This translates into CSAKGQAEAFF. The chain recombines TRBV29-1 with TRBJ1-1; 7 bases are a match to TRBD1. With V trimmed by 7 bases and J by 6 bases, 5 bases remained unmatched. Germline CDR1 reads SQVTM; CDR2 reads ANQGSEA. The length of the CDR3 is 11 residues.

This clone has more than one count but fewer than ten. The rearrangement links TRBV14 to TRBJ2-3; D call uncertain. Trimming left V 4 bases short and J 2 bases short, with 7 bases between. Germline V gene data show CDR1 as SGHDN and CDR2 as FVKESK. This CDR3 has 13 amino acids. The DNA of the CDR3 is TGTGCCAGCAGCCGTCAGGCCACAGATACGCAGTATTTT. It yields the protein CASSRQATDTQYF.